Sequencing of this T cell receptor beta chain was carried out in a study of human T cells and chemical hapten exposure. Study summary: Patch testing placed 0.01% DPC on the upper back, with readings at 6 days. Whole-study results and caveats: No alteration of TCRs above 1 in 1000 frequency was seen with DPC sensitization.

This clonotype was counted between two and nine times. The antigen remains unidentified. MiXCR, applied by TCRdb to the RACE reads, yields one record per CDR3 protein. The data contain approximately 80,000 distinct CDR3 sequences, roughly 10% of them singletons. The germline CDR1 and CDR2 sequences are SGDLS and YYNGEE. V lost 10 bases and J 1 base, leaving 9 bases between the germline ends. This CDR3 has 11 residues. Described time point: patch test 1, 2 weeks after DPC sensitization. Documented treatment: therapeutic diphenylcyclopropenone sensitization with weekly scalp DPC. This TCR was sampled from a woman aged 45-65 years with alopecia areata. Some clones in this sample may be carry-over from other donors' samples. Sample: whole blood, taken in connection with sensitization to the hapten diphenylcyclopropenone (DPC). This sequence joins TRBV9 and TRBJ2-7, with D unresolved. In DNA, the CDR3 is TGTGCCTACGGGTCTTCCTACGAGCAGTACTTC. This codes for CAYGSSYEQYF.